A selection of T cell receptor beta chains follows, all from one sample in a study of T cell responses to AZD1222 COVID-19 vaccine. This table comes from immunoSEQ multiplex PCR, and its TCRdb copy is limited to in-frame clones, with some not included. Among some 150,000 clones listed, roughly nine tenths were seen once. Sequences were derived from peripheral blood, sampled 28 days after the second AZD1222 dose. These receptors came from an adult who received the AZD1222 COVID-19 vaccine. The CDR3 runs from the conserved cysteine through the conserved F or W. D genes are given only for firm matches. Not all rows give a size; the values are once, few, many and, for expanded clones, a class.

clone_size	d_call	v_call	j_call	cdr3_aa	cdr3_nt
once	TRBD1	TRBV10-3	TRBJ1-4	CAISDPRQGGNEKLFF	TGTGCCATCAGTGACCCGAGACAGGGCGGTAATGAAAAACTGTTTTTT
.	TRBD1	TRBV11-2	TRBJ2-1	CASRWWGQGSYNEQFF	TGTGCCAGCAGGTGGTGGGGACAGGGCTCCTACAATGAGCAGTTCTTC
.	.	TRBV5-6	TRBJ1-2	CASSLDRGILRGYTF	TGTGCCAGCAGCTTGGATAGGGGGATCTTAAGGGGCTACACCTTC
.	.	TRBV5-4	TRBJ2-7	CASSFDSYEQYF	TGTGCCAGCAGCTTTGACAGCTACGAGCAGTACTTC
.	TRBD1	TRBV2	TRBJ2-6	CASEGQGALVSGANVLTF	TGTGCCAGCGAGGGACAGGGGGCGCTCGTCTCTGGGGCCAACGTCCTGACTTTC
few	.	TRBV4-3	TRBJ1-1	CASSPSVDTRYTEAFF	TGCGCCAGCAGCCCTTCCGTAGACACCCGGTACACTGAAGCTTTCTTT
.	TRBD1	TRBV19	TRBJ1-2	CASTHGQGIGYTF	TGTGCCAGTACCCACGGACAGGGTATCGGCTACACCTTC
.	.	TRBV6-5	TRBJ2-5	CASTSMAGPQETQYF	TGTGCCAGCACTTCAATGGCGGGGCCTCAAGAGACCCAGTACTTC
.	TRBD1	TRBV19	TRBJ2-4	CASSRGQVLAKNIQYF	TGTGCCAGTAGTAGGGGACAGGTACTAGCCAAAAACATTCAGTACTTC
.	TRBD1	TRBV4-1	TRBJ2-1	CASSPGQSYNEQFF	TGCGCCAGCAGCCCGGGACAGAGCTACAATGAGCAGTTCTTC
.	.	TRBV21-1	TRBJ2-4	CASSKSGEALAKNIQYF	TGTGCCAGCAGCAAATCTGGGGAAGCACTAGCCAAAAACATTCAGTACTTC
.	.	TRBV15	TRBJ1-1	CATSHRSDNTEAFF	TGTGCCACCAGCCACAGGTCAGATAACACTGAAGCTTTCTTT
.	.	TRBV2	TRBJ2-1	CASSSDWSEQFF	TGTGCCAGCAGTTCAGACTGGAGTGAGCAGTTCTTC
.	.	TRBV7-3	TRBJ2-1	CASSPGLTMDEQFF	TGTGCCAGCAGCCCCGGACTGACGATGGATGAGCAGTTCTTC
.	TRBD1	TRBV11-2	TRBJ1-2	CASSKPTGGWGYTF	TGTGCCAGCAGTAAACCTACAGGGGGTTGGGGCTACACCTTC
.	.	TRBV5-5	TRBJ1-3	CASSSYTGNTIYF	TGTGCCAGCAGCTCTTACACGGGAAACACCATATATTTT
.	.	TRBV5-4	TRBJ1-2	CASSLEAGDYGYTF	TGTGCCAGCAGCTTGGAAGCGGGGGACTATGGCTACACCTTC
.	TRBD2	TRBV5-4	TRBJ2-7	CASSSGTSMAEQYF	TGTGCCAGCAGCTCCGGGACTAGCATGGCCGAGCAGTACTTC
.	.	TRBV7-8	TRBJ2-7	CASSPAQTGAEQYF	TGTGCCAGCAGCCCGGCTCAGACGGGGGCCGAGCAGTACTTC
.	TRBD1	TRBV7-8	TRBJ1-3	CASSPDRGFAGNTIYF	TGTGCCAGCAGCCCGGACAGGGGGTTTGCTGGAAACACCATATATTTT
.	TRBD2	TRBV6-2/TRBV6-3	TRBJ2-2	CASSLAGRDTGELFF	TGTGCCAGCAGTTTAGCGGGAAGGGACACCGGGGAGCTGTTTTTT
.	.	TRBV29-1	TRBJ2-2	CSVFLVSGELFF	TGCAGCGTTTTTCTCGTTAGCGGGGAGCTGTTTTTT
.	TRBD1	TRBV13	TRBJ2-2	CASSLYDRDTGELFF	TGTGCCAGCAGCTTATATGACAGGGACACCGGGGAGCTGTTTTTT
.	.	TRBV9	TRBJ2-7	CASSVDYGQNSYEQYF	TGTGCCAGCAGCGTAGATTATGGGCAGAATTCCTACGAGCAGTACTTC
once	TRBD1	TRBV6-2/TRBV6-3	TRBJ2-6	CASSYSQGAGANVLTF	TGTGCCAGCAGTTACTCACAGGGGGCTGGGGCCAACGTCCTGACTTTC
once	.	TRBV15	TRBJ2-3	CATSREYQGTDTQYF	TGTGCCACCAGCAGAGAGTACCAGGGGACAGATACGCAGTATTTT
.	.	TRBV29-1	TRBJ1-2	CSVEGLLGYTF	TGCAGCGTTGAAGGACTCCTTGGCTACACCTTC
few	TRBD1	TRBV5-1	TRBJ2-3	CASTAGQGTDTQYF	TGCGCCAGCACCGCGGGACAGGGAACAGATACGCAGTATTTT
many	TRBD1	TRBV19	TRBJ2-3	CASWSGGADTQYF	TGTGCCTCATGGTCAGGGGGCGCAGATACGCAGTATTTT
.	TRBD2	TRBV2	TRBJ2-7	CASSPDSGSWSEQYF	TGTGCCAGCAGCCCCGATAGCGGGAGTTGGAGTGAGCAGTACTTC
.	TRBD1	TRBV30	TRBJ1-5	CAAGTGNQPQHF	TGTGCCGCCGGGACAGGCAATCAGCCCCAGCATTTT
.	.	TRBV25-1	TRBJ1-2	CASRGGGAAGDYGYTF	TGTGCCAGCCGTGGGGGGGGCGCAGCGGGGGACTATGGCTACACCTTC
.	TRBD1	TRBV5-1	TRBJ2-5	CASSTGTEETQYF	TGCGCCAGCAGCACCGGGACAGAAGAGACCCAGTACTTC
.	TRBD2	TRBV12-3/TRBV12-4	TRBJ2-3	CATTSGGTDTQYF	TGTGCCACAACTAGCGGGGGCACAGATACGCAGTATTTT
.	.	TRBV21-1	TRBJ2-1	CASSSPATTSGQFF	TGTGCCAGCAGCAGTCCGGCCACAACCAGCGGGCAGTTCTTC
few	TRBD2	TRBV2	TRBJ2-1	CASSGLAGYNEQFF	TGTGCCAGCAGTGGACTAGCAGGCTACAATGAGCAGTTCTTC
.	TRBD1	TRBV19	TRBJ1-4	CASSHGTANEKLFF	TGTGCCAGTAGCCATGGGACAGCGAATGAAAAACTGTTTTTT
.	.	TRBV5-1	TRBJ2-5	CASSAGTGIQETQYF	TGCGCCAGCAGCGCGGGTACCGGTATCCAAGAGACCCAGTACTTC
.	.	TRBV4-2	TRBJ2-3	CASSQVGLQGTDTQYF	TGTGCCAGCAGCCAAGTCGGTTTGCAGGGCACAGATACGCAGTATTTT
.	.	TRBV18	TRBJ1-5	CASSPGEGINQPQHF	TGTGCCAGCTCACCGGGCGAGGGCATCAATCAGCCCCAGCATTTT
few	.	TRBV24-1	TRBJ1-5	CATSDFNSNQPQHF	TGTGCCACCAGTGATTTCAATAGCAATCAGCCCCAGCATTTT
.	.	TRBV19	TRBJ1-3	CASSAPGRQANTIYF	TGTGCCAGTAGTGCACCGGGACGGCAAGCGAACACCATATATTTT
.	.	TRBV20-1	TRBJ2-2	CSASGTTPGELFF	TGCAGTGCTAGTGGCACTACCCCCGGGGAGCTGTTTTTT
.	.	TRBV27	TRBJ2-3	CASSLRARDTQYF	TGTGCCAGCAGTTTACGAGCGCGAGATACGCAGTATTTT
few	.	TRBV5-4	TRBJ2-7	CASSVTGLTRGEQYF	TGTGCCAGCAGCGTAACGGGACTGACTCGTGGGGAGCAGTACTTC
.	TRBD1	TRBV5-4	TRBJ1-2	CASSLGGQGAGGYTF	TGTGCCAGCAGCCTGGGGGGACAGGGGGCTGGTGGCTACACCTTC
.	.	TRBV29-1	TRBJ1-1	CSVSGRVNTEAFF	TGCAGCGTCTCGGGACGGGTGAACACTGAAGCTTTCTTT